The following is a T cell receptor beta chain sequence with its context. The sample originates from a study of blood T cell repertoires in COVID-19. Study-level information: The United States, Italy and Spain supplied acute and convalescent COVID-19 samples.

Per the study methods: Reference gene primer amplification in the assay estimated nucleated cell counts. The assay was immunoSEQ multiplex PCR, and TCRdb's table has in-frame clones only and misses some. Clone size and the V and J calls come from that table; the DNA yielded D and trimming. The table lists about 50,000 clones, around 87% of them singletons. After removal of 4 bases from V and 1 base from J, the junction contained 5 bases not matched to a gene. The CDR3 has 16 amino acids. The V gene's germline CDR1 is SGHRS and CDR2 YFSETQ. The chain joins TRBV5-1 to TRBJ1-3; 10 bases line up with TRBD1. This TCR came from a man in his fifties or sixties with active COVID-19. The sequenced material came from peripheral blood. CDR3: CASSTGQGNSGNTIYF. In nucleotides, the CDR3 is TGCGCCAGCAGCACGGGACAGGGGAATTCTGGAAACACCATATATTTT. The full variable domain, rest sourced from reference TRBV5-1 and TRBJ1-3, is KAGVTQTPRYLIKTRGQQVTLSCSPISGHRSVSWYQQTPGQGLQFLFEYFSETQRNKGNFPGRFSGRQFSNSRSEMNVSTLELGDSALYLCASSTGQGNSGNTIYFGEGSWLTVV.